This paragraph reports one T cell receptor (beta chain). This clonotype came up a few times. Its antigen is still unknown. The input lacks base qualities; no much larger clone sits a single base away. Reading the label with the study, this specimen's time point is: patch test 2, 6 weeks after DPC sensitization. This specimen's treatment or condition label, interpreted: therapeutic diphenylcyclopropenone sensitization with weekly scalp DPC. At each patch-test visit, blood was drawn before the patch test was applied. Patients were considered eligible if aged 18 to 70, diagnosed with alopecia and deemed suitable for DPC therapy, and patients were excluded if pregnant. Unfractionated whole blood was collected in Tempus Blood RNA tubes, and total RNA was extracted from that blood. These data come from a study of human T cells and chemical hapten exposure (dated by TCRdb to 2020 to 2023). Study-level background: For sensitization, 2% DPC in acetone was applied to an approximately 2 cm by approximately 2 cm area of upper inner arm skin. Weekly therapeutic DPC doses were additionally applied to the scalp of patients throughout the roughly 25-week study period. Patch testing was done on the upper back using Finn chambers containing 0.01% DPC, and results were scored after 6 days according to International Contact Dermatitis Research Group standards. Most of the patients in the cohort were female, and the cohort covered alopecia areata with under or over 50% scalp involvement, alopecia totalis and alopecia universalis. Libraries were combined into a pool for sequencing, and differences in TCR yield between samples came mainly from small differences in library volumes within the pool. Peripheral blood TCR repertoire changes were tracked in vivo in alopecia patients during primary and secondary sensitization to the hapten diphenylcyclopropenone (DPC). Patient blood was sampled pre-sensitization (week 0) and at 2, 6 and about 24 weeks after DPC sensitization. Nearly 30 alopecia patients gave blood for TCR sequencing at one to four time points (pre-sensitization, 2, 6 and 24 weeks). Points the paper makes about the study in general: Significantly more large CDR3 similarity clusters were formed by expanded TCRs than by pre-sensitization or healthy control sets, consistent with antigen-driven responses. A positive correlation was found between the number of PT1 expanded TCRs and patch test score, with significance reached at thresholds 8, 16 and 32 but not 4. DPC sensitization did not change how many TCRs were above 1 in 1000 frequency, and no evidence was found of alterations in global repertoire structure. Because every patient had alopecia, a presumed autoimmune disease, the patients' immune response might differ from that of healthy individuals. Repeated subsampling changed both the strength of the expansion versus patch-test correlation and the threshold at which the correlation became significant.

Library generation was performed with RACE. The reads were generated on a NextSeq 500. Library preparation attached unique molecular identifiers to individual cDNA molecules for quantitative, reproducible TCR counting. Both TCR alpha and TCR beta chains were sequenced from each blood RNA sample. Regarding the original processing steps: Samples had a median of roughly 100,000 TCRs, with a range from about 23,224 to 690,600. V, J and CDR3 annotation of the TCR reads was carried out using the Decombinator software suite. For PS versus PT1 abundance plots, all samples were subsampled to the same number of TCRs (28,000). TCRs were defined as expanded if absent before sensitization and observed at least eight times at the 2-week time point. In TCRdb, the public reads were trimmed at Q25 with fastp and aligned with MiXCR, with productive beta chains retained. Each record represents a unique CDR3 protein, reported with the most common genes and DNA among its rows. These V and J calls are TCRdb output, not the study's own analysis. The sample table lists approximately 110,000 distinct CDR3 sequences, roughly 10% of them with a count of one. Around 3% of the sample comes from the top ten.

This receptor was obtained from a woman aged 40 to 50 with alopecia areata. Some clones in this sample may be carry-over from other donors' samples. Specimen: whole blood, collected in connection with sensitization to the hapten diphenylcyclopropenone (DPC).

In nucleotide form, the sequence is TGTGCCAGCAGTGCATTGGGGAGCAACACTGAAGCTTTCTTT. This gives the protein CASSALGSNTEAFF. The rearrangement combines TRBV2 with TRBJ1-1; no confident D gene assignment can be made. Via the germline V gene, CDR1 is SNHLY and CDR2 FYNNEI. The CDR3, from cysteine to phenylalanine, totals 14 residues. Of all the DNA, just the CDR3 is kept, 42 bases in frame from base 1. V and J are truncated by 4 bases and 2 bases respectively, leaving an intervening sequence of 11 bases. Beyond the CDR3, the reference TRBV2 and TRBJ1-1 genes provide the residues; the full variable domain reads: EPEVTQTPSHQVTQMGQEVILRCVPISNHLYFYWYRQILGQKVEFLVSFYNNEISEKSEIFDDQFSVERPDGSNFTLKIRSTKLEDSAMYFCASSALGSNTEAFFGQGTRLTVV.